This T cell receptor beta chain was sequenced during a study of identical twins. TCRdb re-derived calls from the 5' RACE reads in MiXCR, one entry per CDR3 protein. The sample has roughly 710,000 distinct CDR3 sequences; 5.5% to 6.5% are singletons. Of note for this clonotype: The antigen is undetermined.

The study's findings and limits: Within cord blood, abundant beta clonotypes carried fewer insertions, but memory repertoires showed no such trend.

The material sequenced was naive T cells sorted from blood. This sequence was found in a man aged 18 to 30 in good health.

DNA of the CDR3: TGCAGCGGACGTAGCGGGGTGCTCACAGATACGCAGTATTTT. It yields the protein CSGRSGVLTDTQYF. The V and J genes are TRBV29-1 and TRBJ2-3; TRBD2 agrees at 8 bases. Per germline, CDR1 SQVTM and CDR2 ANQGSEA. This CDR3 has 14 amino acids. The junction had 8 bases not matched to a gene; V was cut back by 7 bases and J by 2 bases.